This T cell receptor (beta chain) was recovered during a study of blood T cell repertoires in COVID-19. The germline V gene encodes CDR1 MDHEN and CDR2 SYDVKM. This CDR3 is built from 15 residues. The V gene end was trimmed by 7 bases and the J gene end by 5 bases; junction bases not matched to a gene: 10. In the original processing: By means of reference gene primer amplification, nucleated cell counts were estimated. Clones were read by immunoSEQ multiplex PCR, and TCRdb kept only the in-frame ones, dropping some. Clonal size and the V and J genes are those of that table, whereas D and trimming came from the DNA. The profile shows 240,000 or so clones, around 80% of them singletons.

The chain employs TRBV28 and TRBJ2-1; 8 positions agree with TRBD2. Sequenced sample: peripheral blood. The receptor's source is a woman between 18 and 29 years old with acute or convalescent COVID-19. The CDR3 coding sequence is TGTGCCAGCATCGTTAACGGGAGGGCCAACAATGAGCAGTTCTTC. Its protein product is CASIVNGRANNEQFF. The whole variable domain, remainder taken from reference TRBV28 and TRBJ2-1, is DVKVTQSSRYLVKRTGEKVFLECVQDMDHENMFWYRQDPGLGLRLIYFSYDVKMKEKGDIPEGYSVSREKKERFSLILESASTNQTSMYLCASIVNGRANNEQFFGPGTRLTVL.